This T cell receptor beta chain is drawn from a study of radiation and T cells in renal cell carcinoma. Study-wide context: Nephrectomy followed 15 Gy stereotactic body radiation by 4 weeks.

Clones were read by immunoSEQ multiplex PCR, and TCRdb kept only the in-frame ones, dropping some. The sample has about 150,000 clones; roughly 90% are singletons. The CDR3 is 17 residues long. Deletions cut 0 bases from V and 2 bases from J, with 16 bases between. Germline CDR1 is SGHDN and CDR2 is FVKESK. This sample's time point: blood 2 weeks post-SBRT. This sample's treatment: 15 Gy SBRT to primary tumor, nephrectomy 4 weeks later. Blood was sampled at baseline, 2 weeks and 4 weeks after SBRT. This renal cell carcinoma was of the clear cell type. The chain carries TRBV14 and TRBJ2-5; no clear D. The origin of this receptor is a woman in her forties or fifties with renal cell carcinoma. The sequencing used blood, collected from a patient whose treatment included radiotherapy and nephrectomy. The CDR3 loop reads CASSQEFLVGWQETQYF. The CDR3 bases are TGTGCCAGCAGCCAAGAATTCTTGGTTGGGTGGCAAGAGACCCAGTACTTC.